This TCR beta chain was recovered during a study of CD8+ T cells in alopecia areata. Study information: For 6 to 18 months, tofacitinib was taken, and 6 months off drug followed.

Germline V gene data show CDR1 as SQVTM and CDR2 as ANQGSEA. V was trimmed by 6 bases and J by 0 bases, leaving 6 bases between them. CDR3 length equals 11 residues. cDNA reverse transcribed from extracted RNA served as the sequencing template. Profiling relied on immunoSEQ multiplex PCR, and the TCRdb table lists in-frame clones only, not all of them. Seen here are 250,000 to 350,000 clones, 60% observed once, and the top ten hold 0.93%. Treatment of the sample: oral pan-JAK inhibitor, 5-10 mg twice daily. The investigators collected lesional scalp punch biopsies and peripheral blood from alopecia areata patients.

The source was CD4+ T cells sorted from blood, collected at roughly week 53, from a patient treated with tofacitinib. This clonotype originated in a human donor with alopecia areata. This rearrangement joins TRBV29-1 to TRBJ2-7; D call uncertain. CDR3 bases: TGCAGCGTGACACTCTCCTACGAGCAGTACTTC. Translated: CSVTLSYEQYF.